In this sample, the clone carrying this TCR beta chain turned up a few times. Its antigen is unidentified. This entry comes from a study of beta chain features in type 1 diabetes. The study's findings and limits: The question left open here concerned HLA type influencing TCRB rearrangement. PCR, the amplification step, might favor shorter templates, equally in patients and controls.

Every sorted population was more than 98% pure. Expressed TCRB transcripts got sequenced, as all isolated RNA was reverse transcribed. The protocol was immunoSEQ multiplex PCR, while the TCRdb copy is restricted to in-frame clones and leaves out a portion. The repertoire holds some 220,000 clones, with approximately 10% as singletons. V was pared by 3 bases and J by 5 bases, with 11 bases between. Germline CDR1 and CDR2: SQVTM and ANQGSEA. The CDR3 is 13 amino acids. The chain links TRBV29-1 to TRBJ2-1; D is possibly TRBD2 (5 bases). The sequence came from a man aged 18-30 years in good health. The sequenced sample consisted of central memory CD4+ T cells from blood. The CDR3 DNA follows: TGCAGCGTTGACGCAGGAGCGGACAATGAGCAGTTCTTC. Encoded protein: CSVDAGADNEQFF.